What follows are 4 T cell receptor beta chains derived from one specimen sequenced in a study of blood T cell repertoires in COVID-19. Some clones are missing from TCRdb's copy, which holds only in-frame ones; the method was immunoSEQ multiplex PCR. The sample holds 150,000 to 200,000 clones; roughly four fifths are singletons and the top ten take around 12%. Specimen: peripheral blood. These receptors all come from a woman older than 75 with COVID-19, enrolled during active disease.

This clone has more than one count but fewer than ten. The rearrangement joins TRBV10-3 to TRBJ1-6; perhaps TRBD1 as D (6 bases). This CDR3 has 14 amino acids. Germline lookup yields CDR1 ENHRY and CDR2 SYGVKD. V shed 3 bases and J shed 9 bases, with 12 bases lying between them. CDR3 in DNA: TGTGCCATCAGTGAAGGCAGGGGTGTTTCACCCCTCCACTTT. Translated, it gives CAISEGRGVSPLHF.

V is TRBV6-6 and J is TRBJ1-6, with D hard to call. The CDR3 length is 16 residues. Germline values: CDR1 MNHNY, CDR2 SVGAGI (reference sequence). Trimming stripped 4 bases from V and 1 base from J, with 11 bases between. CDR3 in DNA: TGTGCCAGCAGTTCCAGTCGGGGATCCTATAATTCACCCCTCCACTTT. Its translation: CASSSSRGSYNSPLHF.

This sequence joins TRBV7-9 and TRBJ1-4; D unclear. With 4 bases removed from V and 8 bases from J, the gap between germline ends came to 8 bases. The CDR3 extends over 12 amino acids. The germline CDR1 and CDR2 sequences are SEHNR and FQNEAQ (reference sequence). The CDR3, as DNA: TGTGCCAGCAGCTCGGGAGGGGAAAAACTGTTTTTT. Protein product: CASSSGGEKLFF.

This clone was picked up many times. The chain carries TRBV5-5 and TRBJ2-5, with 10 bases aligning to TRBD2. The CDR3 is 16 amino acids. The germline CDR1 and CDR2 sequences are SGHKS and YYEKEE (reference sequence). J was trimmed by 4 bases and V by 0 bases; bases with no gene match: 6. In nucleotides, the CDR3 is TGTGCCAGCAGCTTGGAATTAGCGGGAGGTAGAGAGACCCAGTACTTC. Its translation is CASSLELAGGRETQYF.